The rows below give T cell receptor beta chains drawn from one sample of a study of cytomegalovirus exposure and HLA in healthy donors. Repertoires were generated with immunoSEQ multiplex PCR, while TCRdb's copy carries only in-frame clones and drops some. The table has 200,000 or so clones, 70% to 85% seen once. Sequencing input: PBMCs. Receptors were obtained from a male donor in good health and CMV-seronegative. The CDR3 runs from the conserved cysteine through the conserved F or W. D genes are given only for firm matches. Not all rows give a size; the values are once, few, many and, for expanded clones, a class.

D	V	J	size	DNA	CDR3
-	TRBV2	TRBJ2-7	once	TGTGCCAGCAGTGTTAGGGGTTACTACGAGCAGTACTTC	CASSVRGYYEQYF
TRBD1	TRBV18	TRBJ2-3	-	TGTGCCAGCTCACCTGGACAGGGTAGACCAGATACGCAGTATTTT	CASSPGQGRPDTQYF
-	TRBV5-1	TRBJ1-5	-	TGCGCCAGCAGCTTGGGCGACTATAGCAATCAGCCCCAGCATTTT	CASSLGDYSNQPQHF
TRBD2	TRBV9	TRBJ2-7	-	TGTGCCAGCAGCCCAACACTCGACAGAAGCACTAGCGGGAGATGGTACGAGCAGTACTTC	CASSPTLDRSTSGRWYEQYF
TRBD1	TRBV19	TRBJ2-1	-	TGTGCTTCCGGGACAGGGATCAACAATGAGCAGTTCTTC	CASGTGINNEQFF
-	TRBV28	TRBJ2-2	-	TGTGCCAGCAGTTCCTACACAGGGACCCGAACGAACACCGGGGAGCTGTTTTTT	CASSSYTGTRTNTGELFF
-	TRBV29-1	TRBJ2-7	-	TGCAGCGTTGGCAGGAGGTCGTTATACGAGCAGTGCTTC	CSVGRRSLYEQCF
-	TRBV9	TRBJ1-2	-	TGTGCCAGCAGCGTAGAAAGGGGTGGGCCTACAGCCCTCTATGGCTACACCTTC	CASSVERGGPTALYGYTF
TRBD1	TRBV18	TRBJ1-2	-	TGTGCCAGCTCACCACAGGGGGCAGGTGGCTACACCTTC	CASSPQGAGGYTF
TRBD2	TRBV6-6	TRBJ2-1	-	TGTGCCAGCAAACCGATTAGCGGGAGCTCCTACAATGAGCAGTTCTTC	CASKPISGSSYNEQFF
-	TRBV28	TRBJ1-2	-	TGTGCCAGCAGTGAGGGAGGGGTCCGTAACTATGGCTACACCTTC	CASSEGGVRNYGYTF
-	TRBV9	TRBJ2-7	-	TGTGCCAGCAGCGAGGGCGGACAGCTCTACGAGCAGTACTTC	CASSEGGQLYEQYF
-	TRBV5-5	TRBJ1-2	-	TGTGCCAGCAGCTTGGGGTATACAGGGACCCTGTCGGGATCTGGCTACACCTTC	CASSLGYTGTLSGSGYTF